Sequencing of this TCR beta chain was carried out in a study of T-cell memory formation after mild COVID-19. TCRdb analysed the 5' RACE reads with MiXCR anew, one entry per CDR3 protein. The top ten hold about 7.4% of the sample, which has some 600,000 distinct CDR3 sequences, roughly a sixth seen once. This clonotype was observed a handful of times. The CDR3 extends over 16 amino acids. Between the trimmed V and J ends, which lost 0 bases and 3 bases, there was a span of 14 bases. The germline V gene has CDR1 SEHNR and CDR2 FQNEAQ (reference sequence). This chain uses TRBV7-9 with TRBJ1-1; maybe TRBD1 (5 bases). The clonotype comes from an adult woman who had mild COVID-19 (a few samples of this study predate the infection). Cell type and time point are not known. Sequencing was carried out using PBMCs or a T cell subset sorted from them (not recorded which). In nucleotides, the CDR3 is TGTGCCAGCAGCTTAGCGGGGCAGAGCCCCTACACTGAAGCTTTCTTT. Protein product: CASSLAGQSPYTEAFF.